The rows below give T cell receptor beta chains drawn from one sample of a study of blood T cell repertoires in COVID-19. Clones were sequenced by immunoSEQ multiplex PCR, and TCRdb holds only the in-frame ones, with some missing. Here the sample spans approximately 51,000 clones, roughly 91% being singletons. The sequenced material came from peripheral blood. The origin of the receptors is a man aged 45-65 years with active COVID-19. CDR3s include the opening cysteine and the closing phenylalanine or tryptophan. The order of the fields is CDR3 protein, CDR3 DNA, J gene, clone size, V gene, D gene. The D gene is left open where the match is weak. Size is stated for part of the rows, as once, few or many counts, or as a class when the clone is expanded.

CASMRGGFVETQYF | TGTGCCAGCATGCGGGGGGGCTTTGTGGAGACCCAGTACTTC | TRBJ2-5 | once | TRBV5-4 | TRBD2
CASSLPLADSGELFF | TGTGCCAGCAGCTTACCACTAGCAGATTCCGGGGAGCTGTTTTTT | TRBJ2-2 | . | TRBV7-9 | .
CASSPGQVGNEQFF | TGTGCCAGCAGCCCGGGACAGGTCGGAAATGAGCAGTTCTTC | TRBJ2-1 | once | TRBV28 | TRBD1
CASSMTRGRTYEQYF | TGTGCCAGTAGTATGACTAGGGGCAGAACCTACGAGCAGTACTTC | TRBJ2-7 | . | TRBV19 | .
CASSGTGPPGNTIYF | TGTGCCAGTAGTGGGACAGGGCCCCCAGGAAACACCATATATTTT | TRBJ1-3 | . | TRBV19 | TRBD1
CASRSGGTYNEQFF | TGTGCCAGCCGTTCCGGGGGAACCTACAATGAGCAGTTCTTC | TRBJ2-1 | . | TRBV11-2 | .
CATSRTSEYEQYF | TGTGCCACGTCTCGGACTAGTGAGTACGAGCAGTACTTC | TRBJ2-7 | . | TRBV3-1/TRBV3-2 | TRBD2
CASSPGGGVQPQHF | TGTGCCAGCAGTCCCGGGGGGGGCGTTCAGCCCCAGCATTTT | TRBJ1-5 | . | TRBV9 | .
CASRDRGPLRGYTF | TGTGCCAGCAGAGACAGGGGTCCCCTCCGGGGCTACACCTTC | TRBJ1-2 | . | TRBV2 | TRBD1
CASSPGQLSYNEQFF | TGTGCCAGCAGCCCGGGACAGCTCTCCTACAATGAGCAGTTCTTC | TRBJ2-1 | . | TRBV7-6 | TRBD1
CASSDGTGGPQYF | TGTGCCAGCAGCGATGGGACAGGGGGGCCCCAGTACTTC | TRBJ2-5 | . | TRBV7-9 | TRBD1
CASSATGGADEQYF | TGTGCCAGCAGCGCAACAGGGGGAGCGGACGAGCAGTACTTC | TRBJ2-7 | . | TRBV11-3 | TRBD1
CASNTGTPQETQYF | TGTGCCAGTAATACCGGGACTCCTCAAGAGACCCAGTACTTC | TRBJ2-5 | . | TRBV19 | .
CSAPRGETQYF | TGCAGTGCCCCACGGGGAGAGACCCAGTACTTC | TRBJ2-5 | . | TRBV20-1 | .
CASSLDPGWNTEAFF | TGTGCCAGCAGCTTAGACCCAGGATGGAACACTGAAGCTTTCTTT | TRBJ1-1 | . | TRBV7-2 | .
CASSYTHTGELFF | TGTGCCAGTAGTTACACCCACACCGGGGAGCTGTTTTTT | TRBJ2-2 | . | TRBV19 | .
CASSWDRATEAFF | TGTGCCAGCAGTTGGGACAGGGCCACTGAAGCTTTCTTT | TRBJ1-1 | . | TRBV7-8 | TRBD1
CASSASARLAEKLFF | TGTGCCAGCAGTGCATCGGCCCGACTGGCTGAAAAACTGTTTTTT | TRBJ1-4 | . | TRBV2 | .
CASRGGSPSNQPQHF | TGTGCCAGCAGAGGTGGGAGTCCAAGCAATCAGCCCCAGCATTTT | TRBJ1-5 | few | TRBV11-3 | .
CASSFKQGSLYEQYF | TGTGCCAGCAGTTTCAAACAGGGCTCACTCTACGAGCAGTACTTC | TRBJ2-7 | . | TRBV27 | .
CASSPWGGGTGELFF | TGTGCCAGCAGCCCCTGGGGAGGAGGAACCGGGGAGCTGTTTTTT | TRBJ2-2 | . | TRBV7-9 | .
CSAQLQGDQPQHF | TGCAGCGCTCAATTACAGGGAGACCAGCCCCAGCATTTT | TRBJ1-5 | . | TRBV29-1 | .
CASSLYEYEQFF | TGTGCCAGCAGCTTGTACGAGTACGAGCAGTTCTTC | TRBJ2-1 | . | TRBV5-5 | .
CASTPGGGSRETQYF | TGTGCCAGCACCCCTGGGGGCGGGAGTAGGGAGACCCAGTACTTC | TRBJ2-5 | once | TRBV9 | .
CASSFAGTRQYF | TGTGCCAGCAGTTTTGCGGGGACGAGGCAGTACTTC | TRBJ2-7 | . | TRBV12-3/TRBV12-4 | .
CASSSRDSYEQYF | TGTGCCAGCAGCTCCCGGGACAGCTACGAGCAGTACTTC | TRBJ2-7 | . | TRBV5-4 | TRBD1
CASSLAGAYNEQFF | TGTGCCAGCAGCTTAGCAGGGGCATACAATGAGCAGTTCTTC | TRBJ2-1 | . | TRBV7-2 | .
CASSWVPGQETQYF | TGCGCCAGCAGCTGGGTCCCGGGACAAGAGACCCAGTACTTC | TRBJ2-5 | . | TRBV5-1 | .
CASSHRLAGRANTGELFF | TGTGCCAGCAGCCACCGACTAGCGGGGCGCGCGAACACCGGGGAGCTGTTTTTT | TRBJ2-2 | . | TRBV3-1/TRBV3-2 | TRBD2
CAISERDRGNTEAFF | TGTGCCATCAGTGAGCGAGACAGGGGGAACACTGAAGCTTTCTTT | TRBJ1-1 | . | TRBV10-3 | TRBD1
CASSLAGPRAGTDTQYF | TGTGCCAGCAGCCTGGCCGGACCTCGAGCAGGGACAGATACGCAGTATTTT | TRBJ2-3 | . | TRBV3-1/TRBV3-2 | .
CASGSNARVGGYTF | TGTGCCAGCGGCTCGAACGCCAGGGTGGGAGGCTACACCTTC | TRBJ1-2 | . | TRBV6-6 | .
CASTKTTSGGHNEQFF | TGTGCCAGTACCAAAACTACTAGCGGGGGACACAATGAGCAGTTCTTC | TRBJ2-1 | . | TRBV19 | TRBD2
CAWSPSSYEQYF | TGTGCCTGGAGCCCTAGCTCCTACGAGCAGTACTTC | TRBJ2-7 | . | TRBV30 | .
CASSRQNLYGYTF | TGTGCCAGCAGCCGACAGAACCTCTATGGCTACACCTTC | TRBJ1-2 | . | TRBV5-4 | .
CASSLSSGANVLTF | TGTGCCAGCAGTCTAAGCTCTGGGGCCAACGTCCTGACTTTC | TRBJ2-6 | . | TRBV27 | .
CASGIYTGIGAFF | TGTGCCAGCGGAATCTATACAGGGATCGGAGCTTTCTTT | TRBJ1-1 | . | TRBV2 | .
CASSIGGQSYEQYF | TGTGCCAGCAGTATCGGGGGGCAGAGCTACGAGCAGTACTTC | TRBJ2-7 | . | TRBV6-2/TRBV6-3 | .
CASSSGYRDRDQPQHF | TGTGCCAGCAGTTCCGGTTACCGGGACAGAGATCAGCCCCAGCATTTT | TRBJ1-5 | . | TRBV27 | TRBD1
CASSQVFVAVDEQFF | TGCGCCAGCAGCCAGGTTTTCGTGGCCGTGGATGAGCAGTTCTTC | TRBJ2-1 | . | TRBV4-1 | .
CASSDGGLGTDTQYF | TGTGCCAGCAGTGACGGCGGATTAGGCACAGATACGCAGTATTTT | TRBJ2-3 | . | TRBV6-1 | .
CASGGGQGPLSGYTF | TGTGCCAGCGGGGGGGGACAGGGCCCTCTGTCTGGCTACACCTTC | TRBJ1-2 | once | TRBV2 | TRBD1
CASRRSGTEQFF | TGTGCCAGCAGGCGCTCCGGGACAGAGCAGTTCTTC | TRBJ2-1 | . | TRBV6-6 | .
CASSYGPNYGYTF | TGTGCCAGCAGTTACGGGCCTAACTATGGCTACACCTTC | TRBJ1-2 | . | TRBV6-5 | .
CASSSGTGSLETQYF | TGTGCTAGCAGCTCCGGGACAGGGAGTTTAGAGACCCAGTACTTC | TRBJ2-5 | . | TRBV7-7 | TRBD1
CASSDSGRGGRVHQPQHF | TGTGCCAGCAGTGACAGCGGGCGGGGGGGCCGGGTCCATCAGCCCCAGCATTTT | TRBJ1-5 | . | TRBV2 | .
CASSDRLYGYTF | TGTGCCAGCAGTGACAGACTCTATGGCTACACCTTC | TRBJ1-2 | . | TRBV6-2/TRBV6-3 | .
CASSLDRSHSPLHF | TGTGCCAGTAGCCTCGACAGATCCCATTCACCCCTCCACTTT | TRBJ1-6 | . | TRBV19 | .
CAISESLGAANEKLFF | TGTGCCATCAGTGAGTCGTTGGGGGCCGCTAATGAAAAACTGTTTTTT | TRBJ1-4 | . | TRBV10-3 | .
CATSDWNFRTGLDEQFF | TGTGCCACCAGTGATTGGAACTTTAGGACAGGGTTGGATGAGCAGTTCTTC | TRBJ2-1 | . | TRBV24-1 | TRBD1
CASKVQATSGNTIYF | TGTGCCAGCAAGGTTCAGGCAACCTCTGGAAACACCATATATTTT | TRBJ1-3 | . | TRBV6-5 | .
CASSQEGLDTDTQYF | TGCGCCAGCAGCCAAGAAGGCCTAGACACAGATACGCAGTATTTT | TRBJ2-3 | . | TRBV4-3 | .
CASSGTGSGNTIYF | TGTGCCAGCAGCGGTACAGGGAGTGGAAACACCATATATTTT | TRBJ1-3 | . | TRBV9 | .
CASSAGSGTEAFF | TGTGCCAGTAGTGCAGGGTCGGGTACTGAAGCTTTCTTT | TRBJ1-1 | few | TRBV19 | .
CASTSRGDEQYF | TGTGCCAGCACCTCCCGGGGGGACGAGCAGTACTTC | TRBJ2-7 | . | TRBV5-4 | TRBD2
CASSPDPGDLYEQYF | TGTGCCAGCAGCCCCGACCCAGGGGACCTCTACGAGCAGTACTTC | TRBJ2-7 | . | TRBV5-8 | .
CASSQLPGVYGYTF | TGTGCCAGCAGCCAACTCCCCGGGGTCTATGGCTACACCTTC | TRBJ1-2 | . | TRBV14 | .